The sequence of this T cell receptor (beta chain) was determined in a study of blood T cells in healthy people across ages. Looked up from germline, CDR1 is SGHTA and CDR2 is FQGNSA. With V trimmed by 4 bases and J by 5 bases, 8 bases remained unmatched. This CDR3 spans 16 amino acids. The sample holds many counts of this clonotype. The antigen is not known. Study-wide results and caveats: In these data, TCR beta diversity tracked strongly with naive T cell percentage.

A second PCR, run for roughly 6 to 11 cycles, used a sample-barcoded 5' primer plus a J-beta primer mix. In TCRdb, the 5' RACE reads were re-called with MiXCR into one record per CDR3 protein. Among some 790,000 distinct CDR3 sequences, less than 35% were seen once, and the ten largest hold around 16%. Sequenced input: blood. This clonotype originated in a woman older than 75 in good health. V and J are TRBV7-2 and TRBJ2-5; TRBD1 aligns across 12 bases. In DNA form, the CDR3 reads TGTGCCAGCAGCTCGGGGGGGGGACAGGGGGCTGAGACCCAGTACTTC. It is translated as CASSSGGGQGAETQYF.